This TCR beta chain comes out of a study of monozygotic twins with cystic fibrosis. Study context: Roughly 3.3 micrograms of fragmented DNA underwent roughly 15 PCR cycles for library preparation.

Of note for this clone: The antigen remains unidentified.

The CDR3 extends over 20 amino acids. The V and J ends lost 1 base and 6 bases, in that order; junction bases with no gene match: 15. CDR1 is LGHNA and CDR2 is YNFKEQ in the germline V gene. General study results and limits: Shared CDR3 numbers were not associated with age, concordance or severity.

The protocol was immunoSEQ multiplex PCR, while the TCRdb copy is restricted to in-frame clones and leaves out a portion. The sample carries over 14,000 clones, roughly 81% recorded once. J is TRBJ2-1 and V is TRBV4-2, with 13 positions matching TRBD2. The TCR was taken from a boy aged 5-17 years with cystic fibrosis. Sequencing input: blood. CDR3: CASSQASPGLAGRRGNEQFF. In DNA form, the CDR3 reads TGTGCCAGCAGCCAAGCCAGCCCGGGACTAGCGGGACGAAGGGGCAATGAGCAGTTCTTC.